This entry describes one T cell receptor (beta chain). This sample is part of a study of blood T cell repertoires in COVID-19. Overall study context: T cells, B-cell-depleted T cells, or PBMCs provided the cDNA or gDNA that served as material.

This CDR3 has 13 residues. CDR1 and CDR2 from the germline V gene are SQVTM and ANQGSEA. The V gene end was trimmed by 5 bases and the J gene end by 5 bases; junction bases not matched to a gene: 4. The repertoire was sequenced with immunoSEQ multiplex PCR; TCRdb's copy has only in-frame clones and lacks some. The sample holds over 150,000 clones; 85% to 90% are singletons and the top ten take 10%. The chain recombines TRBV29-1 with TRBJ2-5; 11 bases line up with TRBD1. Sequenced input: peripheral blood. The receptor was derived from a woman aged 70-85 years with COVID-19, enrolled during active disease. The CDR3 DNA follows: TGCAGCGTTTCGGACAGGGGGCTTGAGACCCAGTACTTC. As protein: CSVSDRGLETQYF. Together with reference TRBV29-1 and TRBJ2-5, the CDR3 gives the full variable domain: SAVISQKPSRDICQRGTSLTIQCQVDSQVTMMFWYRQQPGQSLTLIATANQGSEATYESGFVIDKFPISRPNLTFSTLTVSNMSPEDSSIYLCSVSDRGLETQYFGPGTRLLVL.